This T cell receptor (beta chain) stems from a study of blood T cell repertoires in COVID-19 (dated by TCRdb to about 2020). For the wider study: Collaborator samples came from the United States, Italy and Spain and covered acute and convalescent phases of COVID-19. Where HLA class I and class II types were available, the types were taken from metadata supplied by the sample provider, not from assay-based typing. The prospective study material was composed of cDNA or gDNA derived from T cells, B-cell-depleted T cells, or PBMCs. The sample metadata nearly always contained a de-identified subject ID, COVID-19 status, age in years and sex. Deeply sampled blood TCRbeta repertoires from subjects exposed to, actively infected with, or recovered from COVID-19 were included in the dataset. The repertoires were made available in a free public database intended to serve as a resource for research on the immune response to SARS-CoV-2. The samples were drawn from the first 160 participants of the ongoing ImmuneRACE study and from 1,254 subjects provided by 6 global collaborators. On the study overall, not on this receptor specifically: The amount of clinical and demographic metadata varied by source and participant and was provided uncurated.

Another Seattle source contributed samples from volunteer blood donors who had recovered from COVID-19. The collaborating institutions used their own protocols to collect whole blood in K2EDTA tubes. For TCRbeta analysis, collaborators shipped samples in one of three forms: frozen whole blood, isolated PBMCs, or DNA extracted from either of those sample types. On this clone: Its recognized antigen is unknown. The sample holds no much larger clone one base away, and base qualities are not on file.

V gives up 4 bases and J gives up 2 bases, and the segment between their germline ends measures 6 bases. Via the germline V gene, CDR1 is SGHRS and CDR2 YFSETQ. The cysteine opens and the phenylalanine closes a CDR3 of 12 amino acids. The entry retains the CDR3 DNA only, 36 bases that are in frame from base 1. TCRbeta CDR3 regions were amplified from genomic DNA by means of the immunoSEQ Assay, a bias-controlled multiplex PCR. The study's own analysis went as follows. The number of nucleated cells in each sample was estimated by amplification of reference gene primers within the assay. To quantify the absolute abundance of each unique TCRbeta CDR3 rearrangement, sequence reads were collapsed and filtered. For each sample, productive Simpson clonality was calculated as the square root of Simpson's diversity index across productive rearrangements. TCRdb took over this immuneACCESS table, retaining in-frame rearrangements with V and J assigned. Such tables are incomplete; in checked studies, under half of the missing clones stem from an unresolved V gene, and the remainder is unexplained. V, J and clone size are those of that table, while D and trimming were read from the DNA. The sample records some 250,000 clones, approximately 83% of which are singletons. The ten largest clones add up to approximately 2% of the sample.

This TCR came from a man aged 25 to 45 who had recovered from COVID-19. The sequencing input was peripheral blood. The chain employs TRBV5-1 and TRBJ2-5; a tentative D match to TRBD2 spans 5 bases. The CDR3 protein sequence reads: CASSPGQETQYF. The sequenced DNA: TGCGCCAGCAGCCCGGGGCAAGAGACCCAGTACTTC.